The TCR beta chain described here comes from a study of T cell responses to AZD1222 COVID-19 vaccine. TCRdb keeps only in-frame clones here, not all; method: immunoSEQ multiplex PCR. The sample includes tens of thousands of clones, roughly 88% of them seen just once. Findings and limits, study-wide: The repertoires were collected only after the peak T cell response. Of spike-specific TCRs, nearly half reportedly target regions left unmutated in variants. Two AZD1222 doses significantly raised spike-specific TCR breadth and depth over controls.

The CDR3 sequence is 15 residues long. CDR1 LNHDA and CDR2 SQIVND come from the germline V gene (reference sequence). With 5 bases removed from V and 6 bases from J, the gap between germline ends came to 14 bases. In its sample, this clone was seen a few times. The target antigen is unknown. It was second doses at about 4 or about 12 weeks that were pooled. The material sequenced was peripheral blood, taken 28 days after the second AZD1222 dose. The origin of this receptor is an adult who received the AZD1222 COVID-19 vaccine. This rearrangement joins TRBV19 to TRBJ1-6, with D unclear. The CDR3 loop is CASSPRRNINSPLHF. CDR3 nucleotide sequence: TGTGCCAGTAGTCCCCGTAGGAATATTAATTCACCCCTCCACTTT.